These 17 T cell receptor beta chains were sequenced from one sample in a study of human T cells and chemical hapten exposure. A single record per CDR3 protein comes from TCRdb applying MiXCR to the RACE reads. The data contain roughly 89,000 distinct CDR3 sequences, roughly a tenth of them singletons. As for time point: patch test 3, about 24 weeks after DPC sensitization. The treatment here: therapeutic diphenylcyclopropenone sensitization with weekly scalp DPC. The specimen was whole blood, collected in connection with sensitization to the hapten diphenylcyclopropenone (DPC). Every receptor here comes from a woman in her 30s with alopecia areata. Some clones in this sample may be carry-over from other donors' samples.

The table lists this clonotype with many counts. The chain employs TRBV6-2 or TRBV6-3 and TRBJ2-7; tentatively, D is TRBD1 (6 bases). Trimming removed 8 bases from V and 5 bases from J, with 10 bases in between. CDR3 length: 11 amino acids. Germline-derived CDR1 and CDR2 are MNHEY and SVGEGT. CDR3 residues: CASSQGHEQYV. CDR3 DNA sequence: TGTGCCAGCTCCCAGGGGCACGAGCAGTACGTC.

The gene calls are TRBV20-1 and TRBJ2-7; 7 bases are shared with TRBD2. Germline loops: CDR1 DFQATT, CDR2 SNEGSKA (reference sequence). CDR3 length equals 15 residues. With V trimmed by 2 bases and J by 0 bases, 7 bases remained unmatched. The CDR3 nucleotides read TGCAGTGCTAGACGTCCTAGCGGCAGCTCCTACGAGCAGTACTTC. Protein product: CSARRPSGSSYEQYF.

This clonotype has more than one count but fewer than ten. V is TRBV12-3 or TRBV12-4 and J is TRBJ2-1; tentatively, D is TRBD2 (5 bases). This CDR3 is 13 amino acids long. V lost 7 bases to trimming and J lost 9 bases, with 16 bases between them. CDR3 amino acids: CASTPEGEIEQFF. The DNA of the CDR3 is TGTGCCAGCACCCCAGAGGGCGAGATTGAGCAGTTCTTC.

This clonotype was seen at least ten times. The J gene is TRBJ2-2, the V gene TRBV28; 7 bases are a match to TRBD2. With 4 bases clipped from V and 1 base from J, the junction kept 3 bases outside the gene matches. The CDR3 spans 15 residues. CDR1 and CDR2 from the germline V gene are MDHEN and SYDVKM. CDR3 nucleotides: TGTGCCAGCAGTTCGAGCGGGGAGAACACCGGGGAGCTGTTTTTT. It encodes CASSSSGENTGELFF.

This clonotype was observed at least ten times. The rearrangement links TRBV6-1 to TRBJ1-2; D is undetermined. The germline CDR1 and CDR2 sequences are MNHNS and SASEGT. V lost 7 bases, J lost 2 bases, and 14 bases lay in between. The CDR3 totals 14 residues. The chain's CDR3 is CASITIGENYGYTF. CDR3 bases: TGTGCCAGCATAACTATCGGGGAAAACTATGGCTACACCTTC.

At least ten counts were recorded for this clonotype. This chain joins TRBV10-3 and TRBJ1-6, with D possibly TRBD1 on 5 matching bases. Looked up from germline, CDR1 is ENHRY and CDR2 is SYGVKD. The CDR3 runs to 13 residues. The V end lost 10 bases, the J end lost 7 bases, and 14 bases lay between the germline ends. CDR3 in amino acids: CATRESVNSPLHF. The CDR3 DNA reads TGTGCCACCAGGGAAAGCGTCAATTCACCCCTCCACTTT.

At least ten counts were recorded for this clonotype. The chain couples TRBV20-1 to TRBJ2-7; D unclear. Germline V gives CDR1 DFQATT, CDR2 SNEGSKA (reference sequence). The CDR3 contains 17 residues. Trimming left V 0 bases short and J 6 bases short, with 24 bases between. The CDR3: CSARDPGTSYEVGEQYF. CDR3 nucleotides: TGCAGTGCTAGAGATCCTGGCACCTCATACGAAGTGGGCGAGCAGTACTTC.

This clonotype was seen many times. V usage is TRBV4-3 and J usage is TRBJ2-5; no definite D call. The V gene's germline CDR1 is LGHNA and CDR2 YSLEER. V shed 0 bases and J shed 5 bases, with 13 bases lying between them. This CDR3 spans 15 amino acids. This CDR3 reads CASSQDSEAEETQYF. In DNA form, the CDR3 reads TGCGCCAGCAGCCAAGATTCTGAGGCAGAGGAGACCCAGTACTTC.

As to this clonotype: A read error is possible here, since a much larger clone lies one base away. The chain combines TRBV11-2 with TRBJ2-3; 9 nucleotides match TRBD1. Judging by the DNA end, TRBJ1-5 fits better; the J call may be wrong. This CDR3 comprises 14 residues. Germline V gene lookup returns CDR1 SGHAT and CDR2 FQNNGV. The CDR3 DNA follows: TGTGCCAGCAGCTTTCCACAGGGGGCAGATACGCAGCATTTT. Translated, it gives CASSFPQGADTQHF.

This clonotype was counted ten times or more. The J gene is TRBJ1-5, the V gene TRBV19; 7 bases fit TRBD1. Unmatched junction bases numbered 2, after V lost 4 bases and J lost 5 bases. In germline, CDR1 is LNHDA, CDR2 SQIVND (reference sequence). CDR3 length: 13 residues. CDR3 coding DNA: TGTGCCAGTAGTAGCCAGGGGGATCAGCCCCAGCATTTT. Protein sequence: CASSSQGDQPQHF.

The chain couples TRBV11-2 to TRBJ2-2; D possibly matches TRBD1 or TRBD2 (6 bases each). The CDR3 has 14 residues. Trimming took 5 bases from V and 6 from J, leaving 13 bases between them. Germline CDR1 SGHAT, CDR2 FQNNGV. The CDR3 loop reads CASSTIRGAGELFF. Here the CDR3 DNA reads TGTGCCAGCAGCACTATTAGGGGGGCCGGGGAGCTGTTTTTT.

Many counts were recorded for this clonotype. The chain couples TRBV7-9 to TRBJ2-2; no definite D call. Trimming removed 8 bases from V and 6 bases from J, with 7 bases in between. CDR1 is SEHNR and CDR2 is FQNEAQ in the germline V gene (reference sequence). CDR3 length: 11 amino acids. CDR3 DNA: TGTGCCAGCTCCTGGCCCGGGGAGCTGTTTTTT. Amino acid sequence: CASSWPGELFF.

The rearrangement joins TRBV13 to TRBJ2-6, with unresolved D. Trimming removed 6 bases from V and 0 bases from J, with 9 bases in between. Germline V gene data show CDR1 as PRHDT and CDR2 as FYEKMQ (reference sequence). The CDR3 is 15 residues long. This CDR3 reads CASRPRNSGANVLTF. DNA of the CDR3: TGTGCCAGCAGACCGAGGAACTCTGGGGCCAACGTCCTGACTTTC.

This clonotype was counted ten times or more. The rearrangement uses TRBV6-4 and TRBJ2-1; tentatively, D is TRBD1 (6 bases). Germline V gene sequence: CDR1 MRHNA, CDR2 SNTAGT. The CDR3 has 15 amino acids. With 6 bases removed from V and 0 bases from J, the gap between germline ends came to 12 bases. DNA for the CDR3: TGTGCCAGCAGGCTCGGACAGAGCTCCTACAATGAGCAGTTCTTC. Protein product: CASRLGQSSYNEQFF.

The chain links TRBV10-3 to TRBJ2-7; D gene ambiguous. CDR1 and CDR2 (germline): ENHRY, SYGVKD. This CDR3 contains 13 residues. V was trimmed by 5 bases and J by 3 bases, leaving 11 bases between them. The CDR3 loop reads CAISPGSGYEQYF. CDR3 sequence (DNA): TGTGCCATCAGTCCGGGTTCCGGCTACGAGCAGTACTTC.

The V gene is TRBV29-1, the J gene TRBJ1-2; tentatively, D is TRBD1 (5 bases). Germline lookup yields CDR1 SQVTM and CDR2 ANQGSEA. The germline V and J ends were trimmed by 3 bases and 9 bases, with 17 bases remaining between them. The CDR3 has 13 residues. The CDR3 loop reads CSVEKNSKGSYTF. The DNA for the CDR3 is TGCAGCGTTGAGAAGAACTCTAAGGGGAGCTACACCTTC.

The genes are TRBV28 and TRBJ2-2, with D hard to call. CDR1 is MDHEN, CDR2 SYDVKM, per germline. This CDR3 is built from 13 residues. CDR3 sequence reads: CAVWGTSPGELFF. CDR3 DNA sequence: TGTGCAGTATGGGGTACTTCTCCCGGGGAGCTGTTTTTT.